This section outlines one T cell receptor (beta chain) sequence together with its context. Antigen specificity is unknown. A much larger clonotype is one base distant, so this may be a read error. The sample originates from a study of tumor-infiltrating lymphocytes in primary liver carcinoma. Study-wide findings and caveats: Blood had a significantly lower top-250-clone fraction than tumors did (p = 0.039). Tumor-adjacent and tumor-blood pairs showed less overlap than tumor region pairs.

In germline, CDR1 is SQVTM, CDR2 ANQGSEA. The CDR3 runs 12 residues. Taking about 18-32 mg of unsorted bulk tissue, the authors co-extracted RNA and DNA. Sampling of every tumor involved five separate regions. These included the tumor centre. Total RNA (approximately 500 ng) served as template for TCR beta cDNA synthesis primed by a constant-region primer. Libraries covering TCR beta were generated through three nested multiplex PCR rounds (using a slightly modified ARM-PCR). In the first two PCR rounds, TRBV1-TRBV30 forward primers were paired with a C-beta reverse primer, and each round lasted approximately 10 cycles. TCRdb ran MiXCR on the multiplex PCR reads and lists one entry per CDR3 protein. The sample holds some 110,000 distinct CDR3 sequences, 64% seen once.

Sequencing was carried out using liver tumor tissue from sampling region 3. The sample's subset: tumor region T3, left-lateral pole. The clonotype originates from a woman aged 60-75 years with primary liver carcinoma and hepatitis B virus infection. This chain joins TRBV29-1 and TRBJ2-3; TRBD1 is a possible D gene (5 bases). The CDR3 bases are TGCGGCGTTACTGGGGCTGGGGATACGCAGTATTTT. This codes for CGVTGAGDTQYF.